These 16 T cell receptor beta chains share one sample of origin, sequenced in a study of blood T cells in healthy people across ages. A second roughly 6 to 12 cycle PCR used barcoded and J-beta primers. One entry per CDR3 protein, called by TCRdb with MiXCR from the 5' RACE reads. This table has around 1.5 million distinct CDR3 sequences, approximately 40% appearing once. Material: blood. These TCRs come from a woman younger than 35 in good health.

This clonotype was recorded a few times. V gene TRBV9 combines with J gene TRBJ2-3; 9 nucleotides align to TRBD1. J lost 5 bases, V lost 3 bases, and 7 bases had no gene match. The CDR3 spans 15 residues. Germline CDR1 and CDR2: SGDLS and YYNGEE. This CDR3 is CASSATGGSKDTQYF. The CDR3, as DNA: TGTGCCAGCAGCGCAACAGGGGGCTCCAAAGATACGCAGTATTTT.

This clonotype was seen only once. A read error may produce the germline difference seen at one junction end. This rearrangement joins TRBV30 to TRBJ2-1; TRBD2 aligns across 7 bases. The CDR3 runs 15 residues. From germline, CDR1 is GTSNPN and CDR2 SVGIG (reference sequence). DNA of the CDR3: TGCGCCTGGAGTGCCCTAGGGAGGGCTAGCAATGAGCAGTTCTTC. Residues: CAWSALGRASNEQFF.

The CDR3 spells CASTTYLGGDDGYTF. CDR3 nucleotides: TGTGCCAGCACTACCTACTTGGGGGGGGATGATGGCTACACCTTC. The J gene is TRBJ1-2, the V gene TRBV6-6; the D gene is possibly TRBD1 (5 bases). Between the trimmed V and J ends, which lost 7 bases and 6 bases, there was a span of 21 bases. Germline-derived CDR1 and CDR2 are MNHNY and SVGAGI (reference sequence). There are 15 residues in the CDR3.

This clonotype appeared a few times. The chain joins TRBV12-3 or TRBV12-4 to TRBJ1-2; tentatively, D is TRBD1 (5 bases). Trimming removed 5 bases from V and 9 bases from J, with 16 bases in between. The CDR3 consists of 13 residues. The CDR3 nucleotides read TGTGCCAGCAGTCCCTCCGGACAATCCCGCTACACCTTC. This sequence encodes CASSPSGQSRYTF.

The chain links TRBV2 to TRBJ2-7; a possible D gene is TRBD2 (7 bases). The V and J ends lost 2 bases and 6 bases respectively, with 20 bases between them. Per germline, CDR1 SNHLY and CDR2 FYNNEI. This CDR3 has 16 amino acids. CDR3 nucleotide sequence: TGTGCCAGCAGTGAATCCGAGGGAGGGGTAGGGGGCGAGCAGTACTTC. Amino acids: CASSESEGGVGGEQYF.

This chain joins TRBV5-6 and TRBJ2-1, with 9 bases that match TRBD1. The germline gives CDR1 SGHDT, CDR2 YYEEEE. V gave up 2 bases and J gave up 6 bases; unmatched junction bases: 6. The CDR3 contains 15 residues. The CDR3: CASSLPGQGRNEQFF. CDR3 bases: TGTGCCAGCAGCTTACCGGGACAGGGCCGCAATGAGCAGTTCTTC.

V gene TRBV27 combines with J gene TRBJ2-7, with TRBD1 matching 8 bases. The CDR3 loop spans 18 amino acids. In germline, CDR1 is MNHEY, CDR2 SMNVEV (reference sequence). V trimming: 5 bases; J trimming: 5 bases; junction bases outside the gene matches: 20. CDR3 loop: CASSPLTVRGTGIDEQYF. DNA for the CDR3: TGTGCCAGCAGTCCTCTCACTGTACGGGGGACAGGCATTGACGAGCAGTACTTC.

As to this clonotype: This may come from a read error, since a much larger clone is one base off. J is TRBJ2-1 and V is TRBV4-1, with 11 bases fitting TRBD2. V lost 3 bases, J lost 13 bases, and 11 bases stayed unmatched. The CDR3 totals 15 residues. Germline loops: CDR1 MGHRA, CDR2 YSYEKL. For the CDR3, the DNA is TGCGCCAGCAGCCAGGCCGGGACTAGCGGAAAGACCCAGTTCTTC. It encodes CASSQAGTSGKTQFF.

The CDR3 DNA follows: TGCGCCAGCAGCTTGGGCAGACCCGCAACTAATGAAAAACTGTTTTTT. This encodes CASSLGRPATNEKLFF. The chain carries TRBV5-1 and TRBJ1-4; D call uncertain. From germline, CDR1 is SGHRS and CDR2 YFSETQ. Trimming pared 0 bases from V and 0 bases from J, leaving 9 bases between. This CDR3 has 16 amino acids. The full variable domain, its missing parts supplied by reference TRBV5-1 and TRBJ1-4, is KAGVTQTPRYLIKTRGQQVTLSCSPISGHRSVSWYQQTPGQGLQFLFEYFSETQRNKGNFPGRFSGRQFSNSRSEMNVSTLELGDSALYLCASSLGRPATNEKLFFGSGTQLSVL.

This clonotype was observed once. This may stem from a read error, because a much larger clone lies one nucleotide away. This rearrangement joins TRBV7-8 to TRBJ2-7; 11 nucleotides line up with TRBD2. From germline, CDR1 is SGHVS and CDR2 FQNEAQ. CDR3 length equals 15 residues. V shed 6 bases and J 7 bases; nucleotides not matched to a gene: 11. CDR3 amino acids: CASRLTSGSYNEQYF. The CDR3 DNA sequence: TGTGCCAGCAGGTTAACTAGCGGGAGCTACAATGAGCAGTACTTC.

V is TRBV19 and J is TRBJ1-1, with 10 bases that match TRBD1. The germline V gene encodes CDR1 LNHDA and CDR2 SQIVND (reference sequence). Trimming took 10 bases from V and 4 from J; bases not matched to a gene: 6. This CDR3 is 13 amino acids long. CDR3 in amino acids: CAISGQGSTEAFF. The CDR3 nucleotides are TGTGCCATCTCGGGACAGGGGAGCACTGAAGCTTTCTTT. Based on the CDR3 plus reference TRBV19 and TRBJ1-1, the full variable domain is DGGITQSPKYLFRKEGQNVTLSCEQNLNHDAMYWYRQDPGQGLRLIYYSQIVNDFQKGDIAEGYSVSREKKESFPLTVTSAQKNPTAFYLCAISGQGSTEAFFGQGTRLTVV.

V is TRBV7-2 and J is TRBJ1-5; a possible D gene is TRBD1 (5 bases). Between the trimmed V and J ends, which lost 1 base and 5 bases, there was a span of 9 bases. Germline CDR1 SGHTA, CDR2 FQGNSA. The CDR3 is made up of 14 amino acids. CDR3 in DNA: TGTGCCAGCAGCTTAGGTGACAGATATCAGCCCCAGCATTTT. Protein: CASSLGDRYQPQHF.

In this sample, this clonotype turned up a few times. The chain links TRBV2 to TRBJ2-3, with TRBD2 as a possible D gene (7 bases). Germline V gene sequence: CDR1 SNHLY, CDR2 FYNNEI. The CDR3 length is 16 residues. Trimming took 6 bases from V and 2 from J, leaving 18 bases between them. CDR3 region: CASSPIGGALTDTQYF. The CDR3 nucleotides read TGTGCCAGCAGCCCCATTGGGGGGGCCCTCACAGATACGCAGTATTTT. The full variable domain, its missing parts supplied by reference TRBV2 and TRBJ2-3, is EPEVTQTPSHQVTQMGQEVILRCVPISNHLYFYWYRQILGQKVEFLVSFYNNEISEKSEIFDDQFSVERPDGSNFTLKIRSTKLEDSAMYFCASSPIGGALTDTQYFGPGTRLTVL.

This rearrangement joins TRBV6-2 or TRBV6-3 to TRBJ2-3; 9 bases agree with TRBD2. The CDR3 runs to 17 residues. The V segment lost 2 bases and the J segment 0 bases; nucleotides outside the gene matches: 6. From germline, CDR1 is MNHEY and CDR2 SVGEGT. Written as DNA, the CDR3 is TGTGCCAGCAGTTACGAGGCTAGCGGGGCTAGCACAGATACGCAGTATTTT. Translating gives CASSYEASGASTDTQYF.

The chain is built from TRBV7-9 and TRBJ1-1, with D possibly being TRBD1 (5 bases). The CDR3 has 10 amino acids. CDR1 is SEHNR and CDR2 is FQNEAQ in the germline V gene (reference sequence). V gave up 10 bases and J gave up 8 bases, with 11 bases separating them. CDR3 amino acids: CATSGAEAFF. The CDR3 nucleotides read TGTGCCACGTCCGGGGCCGAAGCTTTCTTT.

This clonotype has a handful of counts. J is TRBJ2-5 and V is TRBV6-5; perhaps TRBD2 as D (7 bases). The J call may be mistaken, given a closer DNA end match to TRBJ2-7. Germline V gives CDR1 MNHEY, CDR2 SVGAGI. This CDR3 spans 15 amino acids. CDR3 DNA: TGTGCCAGCAGTTACGCATGGACGGGGGGCAACGAGCAGTACTTC. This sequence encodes CASSYAWTGGNEQYF.